The entry that follows covers one T cell receptor (beta chain) sequence. The antigen is unknown. These data originate in a study of post-analysis software for immune sequencing data. Looking at the study overall: Disease trajectories encompassed relapsing-remitting, secondary progressive and progressive-relapsing multiple sclerosis. Study-wide results and caveats: Normalized Chao1 diversity in multiple sclerosis patients fell significantly below that of controls. Strong same-batch co-clustering of samples appeared with F measure clustering. About five TRBV segments were more frequent in patients than controls; TRBV5-6, TRBV5-1 and TRBV20-1 belonged to this group.

The TCR beta cDNA libraries contained unique molecular identifiers. Once roughly 0.9 to 11 million T cells were used, roughly 0.5 million cDNA molecules resulted. TCRdb processed the PCR reads anew with MiXCR; each CDR3 protein has one entry. The table has approximately 730,000 distinct CDR3 sequences, 25% to 30% seen once; the top ten hold 0.55% to 0.65%. V dropped 6 bases and J dropped 0 bases, with 15 bases sitting between them. Germline-derived CDR1 and CDR2 are ENHRY and SYGVKD. This CDR3 has 16 residues. This clonotype originated in a girl aged 10 to 17 with multiple sclerosis. V and J are TRBV10-3 and TRBJ2-1; D may match TRBD1 or TRBD2 (6 bases each). The sequencing sample was made of blood. The CDR3 nucleotides read TGTGCCATCAGCGGGGGCCCCACAAGCTCCTACAATGAGCAGTTCTTC. Amino acid sequence: CAISGGPTSSYNEQFF.